The next 18 T cell receptor beta chains were all read from a single sample in a study of blood T cell repertoires in COVID-19. Some clones are missing from TCRdb's copy, which holds only in-frame ones; the method was immunoSEQ multiplex PCR. The sample carries approximately 210,000 clones, around 90% recorded once. The specimen was PBMCs or T cells enriched from blood (not recorded which). These receptors were taken from a woman aged 30 to 39 who had recovered from COVID-19.

In DNA form, the CDR3 reads TGCGCCAGCAGCGTAGGGGACAGAAATAACTATGGCTACACCTTC. Residues: CASSVGDRNNYGYTF. V usage is TRBV5-1 and J usage is TRBJ1-2; TRBD1 aligns across 7 bases. Germline CDR1 and CDR2: SGHRS and YFSETQ. Losses at the gene ends were 4 bases for V and 1 base for J; bases not matched to a gene: 7. This CDR3 region has 15 residues.

The CDR3 is CATWTGINQPQHF. The CDR3 bases are TGTGCCACCTGGACAGGGATCAATCAGCCCCAGCATTTT. V usage is TRBV19 and J usage is TRBJ1-5; 8 nucleotides agree with TRBD1. Germline lookup yields CDR1 LNHDA and CDR2 SQIVND (reference sequence). The CDR3 runs to 13 residues. V shed 10 bases, J shed 3 bases, and the junction held 5 bases outside the gene matches.

In the case of this clone: Sequence at one end of the junction differs from germline and may be a read error. The V gene is TRBV25-1, the J gene TRBJ2-5; TRBD1 agrees at 12 bases. This CDR3 spans 16 amino acids. Germline V gene lookup returns CDR1 MGHDK and CDR2 SYGVNS. The CDR3 loop reads CASSEWGTGGQGTQYF. The CDR3 DNA sequence: TGTGCCAGCAGTGAATGGGGGACAGGGGGCCAAGGGACCCAGTACTTC.

This clone was observed once. The J gene is TRBJ1-2, the V gene TRBV4-2; TRBD1 might be the D (6 bases). Germline assignment: CDR1 LGHNA and CDR2 YNFKEQ. Trimming took 4 bases from V and 10 from J, leaving 16 bases between them. This CDR3 spans 13 amino acids. The CDR3 sequence: CASSRGPDPNYTF. Here the CDR3 DNA reads TGTGCCAGCAGCCGGGGGCCGGACCCCAACTACACCTTC.

The genes are TRBV6-1 and TRBJ1-2, with 7 bases that match TRBD1. The trim removed 2 bases at V and 6 bases at J, leaving 3 bases unmatched. The CDR3 runs to 13 residues. Germline V lookup: CDR1 MNHNS, CDR2 SASEGT. CDR3 amino acids: CASSEQGVDGYTF. The CDR3 DNA reads TGTGCCAGCAGTGAACAGGGGGTAGATGGCTACACCTTC.

This clone occurred a few times. The chain links TRBV29-1 to TRBJ1-5; D remains unclear. V was clipped by 4 bases and J by 6 bases, with 16 bases between them. The length of the CDR3 is 14 residues. CDR1 and CDR2 from the germline V gene are SQVTM and ANQGSEA. The CDR3 here is CSVGLTAEGQPQHF. The CDR3 coding sequence is TGCAGCGTTGGGTTAACGGCAGAGGGTCAGCCCCAGCATTTT.

V gene TRBV7-2 combines with J gene TRBJ1-1; D ambiguous. The CDR3 extends over 12 amino acids. The V gene lost 2 bases and the J gene lost 2 bases, with 3 bases spanning the gap. CDR1 is SGHTA, CDR2 FQGNSA, per germline. The DNA of the CDR3 is TGTGCCAGCAGCTTACTTAACACTGAAGCTTTCTTT. Protein sequence: CASSLLNTEAFF.

The V and J genes are TRBV28 and TRBJ2-3; 9 nucleotides align to TRBD1. The V gene's germline CDR1 is MDHEN and CDR2 SYDVKM. This CDR3 spans 17 amino acids. V trimming: 5 bases; J trimming: 3 bases; junction bases outside the gene matches: 12. In DNA, the CDR3 is TGTGCCAGCAGTCTTAGTGCGGCGGGACAGGGTACAGATACGCAGTATTTT. It specifies CASSLSAAGQGTDTQYF.

This chain links TRBV7-9 with TRBJ2-1, with 11 bases aligning to TRBD2. This CDR3 region has 15 residues. CDR1 SEHNR and CDR2 FQNEAQ come from the germline V gene (reference sequence). The trim removed 5 bases at V and 4 bases at J, leaving 4 bases unmatched. The CDR3 bases are TGTGCCAGCAGCCCCCGGACTAGCGGGTACAATGAGCAGTTCTTC. It specifies CASSPRTSGYNEQFF. Using reference TRBV7-9 and TRBJ2-1 for the parts outside the CDR3, the full variable domain is DTGVSQNPRHKITKRGQNVTFRCDPISEHNRLYWYRQTLGQGPEFLTYFQNEAQLEKSRLLSDRFSAERPKGSFSTLEIQRTEQGDSAMYLCASSPRTSGYNEQFFGPGTRLTVL.

The rearrangement joins TRBV11-2 to TRBJ1-5; a possible D gene is TRBD1 (6 bases). V dropped 5 bases and J dropped 4 bases, with 12 bases sitting between them. CDR1 and CDR2 (germline): SGHAT, FQNNGV. CDR3 length equals 14 residues. The DNA for the CDR3 is TGTGCCAGCAGCCCACAGGGACGGAATCAGCCCCAGCATTTT. It yields the protein CASSPQGRNQPQHF.

This chain connects TRBV6-5 to TRBJ2-7, with a weak D call TRBD2 (5 bases). The CDR3 consists of 15 residues. Germline V gene sequence: CDR1 MNHEY, CDR2 SVGAGI. Trimming stripped 7 bases from V and 6 bases from J, with 22 bases between. CDR3 in DNA: TGTGCCAGCAACCTAGAGGGCACTACCTGGGGCGAGCAGTACTTC. Protein: CASNLEGTTWGEQYF.

The rearrangement joins TRBV4-2 to TRBJ1-3; D gene unclear. V was pared by 4 bases and J by 0 bases, with 13 bases between. The CDR3 covers 16 residues. Per germline, CDR1 LGHNA and CDR2 YNFKEQ. CDR3 sequence (DNA): TGTGCCAGCAGCCCGGTCGGCCCTAGCTCTGGAAACACCATATATTTT. As protein: CASSPVGPSSGNTIYF.

The chain employs TRBV7-2 and TRBJ1-3; a weak D match, TRBD1 (5 bases). The V and J ends lost 1 base and 6 bases respectively, with 10 bases between them. From germline, CDR1 is SGHTA and CDR2 FQGNSA. CDR3 length equals 14 residues. CDR3 nucleotide sequence: TGTGCCAGCAGCTTAGGCAGGGCTCCAAACACCATATATTTT. This translates into CASSLGRAPNTIYF.

In this sample, this clone turned up once. V usage is TRBV4-3 and J usage is TRBJ1-4; 9 positions match TRBD1. Germline V gene sequence: CDR1 LGHNA, CDR2 YSLEER. CDR3 length equals 17 residues. The V gene end was trimmed by 5 bases and the J gene end by 4 bases; junction bases not matched to a gene: 11. This chain's CDR3 is CASSGETGGVVNEKLFF. The CDR3 DNA follows: TGCGCCAGCAGCGGGGAGACAGGGGGGGTGGTTAATGAAAAACTGTTTTTT.

The chain recombines TRBV4-3 with TRBJ2-7; 8 bases are a match to TRBD2. Germline lookup yields CDR1 LGHNA and CDR2 YSLEER. The CDR3 totals 16 residues. Losses at the gene ends were 0 bases for V and 3 bases for J; bases not matched to a gene: 7. CDR3 amino acids: CASSQDRPTSVYEQYF. CDR3 coding DNA: TGCGCCAGCAGCCAAGATCGTCCGACTAGCGTCTACGAGCAGTACTTC.

This clone showed up just once. The chain joins TRBV9 to TRBJ1-1; 10 bases match TRBD1. The V and J ends lost 2 bases and 3 bases, in that order; junction bases with no gene match: 7. Germline CDR1 SGDLS, CDR2 YYNGEE. The CDR3 consists of 16 residues. CDR3 protein: CASSVGRTGGYTEAFF. The CDR3 DNA reads TGTGCCAGCAGCGTCGGCCGGACAGGGGGATACACTGAAGCTTTCTTT.

This clone was counted only a few times. The chain links TRBV21-1 to TRBJ1-5; the listed D gene, TRBD1, was not tested against the DNA. TRBV21-1 is a pseudogene locus. There are 14 residues in the CDR3. Here the CDR3 reads CASSPWTGNQPQHF. The CDR3 region has the DNA TGTGCCAGCAGCCCATGGACAGGAAATCAGCCCCAGCATTTT.

The chain recombines TRBV2 with TRBJ1-1, with TRBD1 matching over 7 bases. Germline CDR1 is SNHLY and CDR2 is FYNNEI. V lost 0 bases, J lost 0 bases, and 7 bases stayed unmatched. The CDR3 has 17 residues. The CDR3 DNA is TGTGCCAGCAGTGAAGCTCTTGACAGGGCAATGAACACTGAAGCTTTCTTT. This sequence encodes CASSEALDRAMNTEAFF. The whole variable domain, filled in from reference TRBV2 and TRBJ1-1, reads EPEVTQTPSHQVTQMGQEVILRCVPISNHLYFYWYRQILGQKVEFLVSFYNNEISEKSEIFDDQFSVERPDGSNFTLKIRSTKLEDSAMYFCASSEALDRAMNTEAFFGQGTRLTVV.